The 10 T cell receptor beta chains below come from one sample, sequenced in a study of CXCR3-negative and CXCR3-positive naive CD8 T cells. The TRB libraries of cDNA were built by UMI-labeled 5' RACE. TCRdb derives one entry per CDR3 protein from the 5' RACE reads, leaving out DNA. The sample spans over 100,000 distinct CDR3 sequences; the ten largest clones claim about 0.44%. The sample was naive CXCR3- CD8+ T cells from blood. Subset: CD45RO-CCR7+CD27+CD95- naive CD8+ T cells lacking CXCR3 (TNR3-). These receptors were collected from a human donor in good health. Some clones in this sample may be carry-over from other donors' samples.

The CDR3 loop reads CASSHVILGGTDTQYF. This chain joins TRBV3-1 and TRBJ2-3; absent DNA, TCRdb's TRBD1 call cannot be checked. Germline V lookup: CDR1 LGHDT, CDR2 YNNKEL (reference sequence). This CDR3 has 16 residues.

The chain employs TRBV15 and TRBJ1-4; there is no DNA to check the TCRdb D call of TRBD1. The CDR3 loop spans 13 amino acids. Germline CDR1 LNHNV, CDR2 YYDKDF (reference sequence). This CDR3 reads CATERGNNEKLFF.

The gene calls are TRBV28 and TRBJ2-7; the D gene TCRdb calls, TRBD1, cannot be checked with no DNA. The CDR3 sequence is 12 residues long. CDR1 is MDHEN, CDR2 SYDVKM, per germline. The CDR3: CASRGVHYEQYF.

V and J are TRBV27 and TRBJ2-6; the D call from TCRdb, TRBD2, cannot be confirmed without DNA. CDR3 length: 15 residues. Germline V gene lookup returns CDR1 MNHEY and CDR2 SMNVEV (reference sequence). CDR3 sequence reads: CASRPGGAGANVLTF.

The chain uses TRBV19 and TRBJ2-2; absent DNA, TCRdb's TRBD1 call cannot be checked. Germline V gene lookup returns CDR1 LNHDA and CDR2 SQIVND (reference sequence). This CDR3 is built from 15 residues. The CDR3 reads CASSKIAPDTGELFF.

The chain links TRBV7-2 to TRBJ2-2; there is no DNA to check the TCRdb D call of TRBD1. This CDR3 has 18 amino acids. Germline-derived CDR1 and CDR2 are SGHTA and FQGNSA. This CDR3 is CASSLELIGDRGSGELFF.

The rearrangement links TRBV10-1 to TRBJ1-2. Per germline, CDR1 WNHNN and CDR2 SYGVQD (reference sequence). This CDR3 contains 13 residues. CDR3 amino acids: CASSIGANYGYTF.

The J gene is TRBJ2-1, the V gene TRBV27; with no DNA, the TCRdb D assignment of TRBD1 cannot be verified. Germline CDR1 is MNHEY and CDR2 is SMNVEV (reference sequence). This CDR3 comprises 15 residues. CDR3 protein: CASSPWTGEYNEQFF.

The chain recombines TRBV29-1 with TRBJ2-3; TCRdb names TRBD1, which stays unverified in the absence of DNA. The V gene's germline CDR1 is SQVTM and CDR2 ANQGSEA. This CDR3 is 15 amino acids long. CDR3 in amino acids: CSAWKRGSVKDTQYF.

V gene TRBV29-1 combines with J gene TRBJ2-7. The CDR3 spans 12 residues. Germline CDR1 reads SQVTM; CDR2 reads ANQGSEA. The CDR3 sequence: CSVDGPAYEQYF.